This T cell receptor (beta chain) was found in a study of CD8+ T cells in alopecia areata. V lost 5 bases to trimming and J lost 1 base, with 8 bases between them. The CDR3 sequence is 12 residues long. The V gene's germline CDR1 is SQVTM and CDR2 ANQGSEA. RNA was isolated and reverse transcribed to cDNA, the sequencing template. Clones were sequenced by immunoSEQ multiplex PCR, and TCRdb holds only the in-frame ones, with some missing. The sample includes about 100,000 clones, 58% of them seen just once. The material sequenced was NKG2D-low CD8+ T cells sorted from blood. The chain uses TRBV29-1 and TRBJ1-1; D is unresolved. The sequence was obtained from a human donor with alopecia areata. The CDR3 nucleotides read TGCAGCGTTCGGGTCCCGAACACTGAAGCTTTCTTT. This translates into CSVRVPNTEAFF.